This TCR beta chain was identified during a study of cytomegalovirus exposure and HLA in healthy donors. In germline, CDR1 is SGHDT, CDR2 YYEEEE. The CDR3 length is 14 residues. V was pared by 0 bases and J by 4 bases, with 9 bases between. PCR amplification relied on 60 Vbeta primers (plus 13 Jbeta primers). The table came from immunoSEQ multiplex PCR; TCRdb's copy has only in-frame clones and leaves some out. Of roughly 300,000 clones in the sample, 86% are singletons; the top ten hold less than 4.5%. This chain uses TRBV5-6 with TRBJ2-3, with D possibly TRBD2 on 6 matching bases. The receptor was derived from a man in his forties in good health and CMV-seropositive. Sequencing was carried out using PBMCs. CDR3 DNA: TGTGCCAGCAGCTTGGGAGGGAGGTCAGATACGCAGTATTTT. Residues: CASSLGGRSDTQYF. Full variable domain (outside the CDR3, taken from reference TRBV5-6 and TRBJ2-3): DAGVTQSPTHLIKTRGQQVTLRCSPKSGHDTVSWYQQALGQGPQFIFQYYEEEERQRGNFPDRFSGHQFPNYSSELNVNALLLGDSALYLCASSLGGRSDTQYFGPGTRLTVL.